The 19 T cell receptor beta chains given below trace back to one sample, sequenced in a study of human T cells and chemical hapten exposure. Using its own MiXCR run on the RACE reads, TCRdb lists one record per CDR3 protein. The repertoire holds approximately 97,000 distinct CDR3 sequences, with roughly a quarter as singletons. The time point here: patch test 3, about 24 weeks after DPC sensitization. Treatment indicated: therapeutic diphenylcyclopropenone sensitization with weekly scalp DPC. The sequencing used whole blood, collected in connection with sensitization to the hapten diphenylcyclopropenone (DPC). Source of these receptors: a middle-aged man with alopecia areata. Some clones in this sample may be carry-over from other donors' samples.

This clonotype has ten or more counts. The chain recombines TRBV28 with TRBJ2-1; 7 nucleotides align to TRBD1. Trimming at V came to 3 bases and at J to 1 base, leaving 6 bases not matched to a gene. Germline lookup yields CDR1 MDHEN and CDR2 SYDVKM. The CDR3 consists of 16 residues. CDR3 in DNA: TGTGCCAGCAGTTTCCAAAGGGACAGTTCCTACAATGAGCAGTTCTTC. Its translation is CASSFQRDSSYNEQFF.

This clonotype has a handful of counts. This chain uses TRBV25-1 with TRBJ2-3; 7 bases are shared with TRBD2. The CDR3 consists of 16 residues. The V and J ends lost 4 bases and 0 bases, in that order; junction bases with no gene match: 7. Per the germline V gene, CDR1 is MGHDK and CDR2 is SYGVNS. The CDR3 protein is CASSVRAGASTDTQYF. In DNA form, the CDR3 reads TGTGCCAGCAGTGTTAGGGCGGGAGCTAGCACAGATACGCAGTATTTT.

The DNA for the CDR3 is TGCAGCGTTGAAGCTAGCGGGAGCACAGATACGCAGTATTTT. It translates to CSVEASGSTDTQYF. The chain recombines TRBV29-1 with TRBJ2-3, with 8 bases lining up with TRBD2. Germline CDR1 SQVTM, CDR2 ANQGSEA. This CDR3 region has 14 residues. V lost 1 base and J lost 0; bases outside the gene matches: 0.

This chain uses TRBV5-6 with TRBJ2-5; D not certain. The CDR3 covers 12 residues. Per germline, CDR1 SGHDT and CDR2 YYEEEE. V lost 2 bases, J lost 9 bases, and 11 bases lay in between. CDR3 loop: CASSFRSTAQYF. The DNA for the CDR3 is TGTGCCAGCAGCTTTCGGAGCACGGCCCAGTACTTC.

This clonotype was found a few times. This sequence joins TRBV7-2 and TRBJ2-6; D uncertain. The germline V gene encodes CDR1 SGHTA and CDR2 FQGNSA. This CDR3 has 15 residues. The V end was cut by 8 bases, the J end by 0 bases, with 11 bases between. CDR3 protein: CASLPANSGANVLTF. The CDR3 DNA reads TGTGCCAGCTTACCCGCTAACTCTGGGGCCAACGTCCTGACTTTC.

The chain uses TRBV2 and TRBJ2-5, with D perhaps TRBD1 (5 bases). V gave up 5 bases and J gave up 4 bases, with 17 bases separating them. The CDR3 runs 15 residues. CDR1 SNHLY and CDR2 FYNNEI come from the germline V gene. CDR3 DNA sequence: TGTGCCAGCAGTCGGCGACAGCTCGGATCAGAGACCCAGTACTTC. Its protein product is CASSRRQLGSETQYF.

This chain joins TRBV20-1 and TRBJ2-5; the D gene is possibly TRBD1 (6 bases). V shed 5 bases and J shed 4 bases, with 20 bases lying between them. The CDR3 runs to 15 residues. Germline V lookup: CDR1 DFQATT, CDR2 SNEGSKA (reference sequence). The CDR3 DNA follows: TGCAGTGCTTATCGGCAGGGGCATAGGGCAGAGACCCAGTACTTC. Amino acid sequence: CSAYRQGHRAETQYF.

This clonotype occurred a few times. This chain's CDR3 is CASSSGLVYEQYF. The CDR3 bases are TGCGCCAGCAGTTCGGGACTTGTCTACGAGCAGTACTTC. The genes are TRBV5-1 and TRBJ2-7, with TRBD2 as a possible D gene (6 bases). The CDR3 covers 13 residues. V was pared by 5 bases and J by 3 bases, with 12 bases between. Germline V gene sequence: CDR1 SGHRS, CDR2 YFSETQ.

This clonotype was recorded a few times. The V and J genes are TRBV13 and TRBJ2-1; D gene ambiguous. The length of the CDR3 is 16 residues. Germline V lookup: CDR1 PRHDT, CDR2 FYEKMQ (reference sequence). Between the trimmed V and J ends, which lost 1 base and 3 bases, there was a span of 13 bases. CDR3 nucleotide sequence: TGTGCCAGCAGCTTAGTCCAAGACTTCTACTACAATGAGCAGTTCTTC. Translated: CASSLVQDFYYNEQFF. The full variable domain, its missing parts supplied by reference TRBV13 and TRBJ2-1, is AAGVIQSPRHLIKEKRETATLKCYPIPRHDTVYWYQQGPGQDPQFLISFYEKMQSDKGSIPDRFSAQQFSDYHSELNMSSLELGDSALYFCASSLVQDFYYNEQFFGPGTRLTVL.

The V call is TRBV20-1, the J call TRBJ1-5; TRBD1 aligns across 7 bases. This CDR3 comprises 15 residues. Trimming at V came to 6 bases and at J to 4 bases, leaving 12 bases not matched to a gene. Per germline, CDR1 DFQATT and CDR2 SNEGSKA (reference sequence). CDR3 nucleotides: TGCAGTGCGCCCCCTCCGGGACAGTTAAATCAGCCCCAGCATTTT. Translation: CSAPPPGQLNQPQHF.

This clonotype was counted only a few times. This chain joins TRBV4-1 and TRBJ2-5, with 7 nucleotides matching TRBD2. The CDR3 totals 15 residues. Germline assignment: CDR1 MGHRA and CDR2 YSYEKL. V lost 5 bases and J lost 2; bases outside the gene matches: 8. The CDR3 DNA follows: TGCGCCAGCAGCAAGGCACTAGCGATACAAGAGACCCAGTACTTC. It yields the protein CASSKALAIQETQYF.

The chain carries TRBV4-2 and TRBJ2-7, with D unclear. Trimming stripped 3 bases from V and 9 bases from J, with 15 bases between. The CDR3 has 13 residues. Germline CDR1 reads LGHNA; CDR2 reads YNFKEQ. The CDR3 DNA sequence: TGTGCCAGCAGCCACTCGGACGCTTTAGGGCAGTACTTC. Translated: CASSHSDALGQYF.

The chain joins TRBV6-2 or TRBV6-3 to TRBJ2-1; 8 positions agree with TRBD2. V dropped 0 bases and J dropped 2; count of bases not matched to a gene: 3. The CDR3 sequence is 16 residues long. Germline CDR1 reads MNHEY; CDR2 reads SVGEGT. The CDR3 DNA follows: TGTGCCAGCAGTTACTCGTTAGCGGGAACCTACAATGAGCAGTTCTTC. Amino acid sequence: CASSYSLAGTYNEQFF.

The gene calls are TRBV20-1 and TRBJ1-1; possible D gene TRBD1, 5 bases. This CDR3 region has 12 residues. V was trimmed by 8 bases and J by 5 bases, leaving 15 bases between them. Germline V gene lookup returns CDR1 DFQATT and CDR2 SNEGSKA (reference sequence). The CDR3 region has the DNA TGCAGTCCCCCAAGGGGAGGAACTGAAGCTTTCTTT. Protein: CSPPRGGTEAFF.

The V and J genes are TRBV25-1 and TRBJ2-1; 9 bases fit TRBD1. This CDR3 is 16 amino acids long. Germline lookup yields CDR1 MGHDK and CDR2 SYGVNS. V was clipped by 2 bases and J by 2 bases; unmatched bases: 4. The CDR3 sequence is CASSEPDRGPYNEQFF. The CDR3 DNA sequence: TGTGCCAGCAGTGAACCGGACAGGGGCCCCTACAATGAGCAGTTCTTC.

This clonotype was picked up a small number of times. V gene TRBV7-9 combines with J gene TRBJ1-2; D possibly corresponds to TRBD1 (5 bases). Per germline, CDR1 SEHNR and CDR2 FQNEAQ (reference sequence). The CDR3 consists of 13 residues. V shed 3 bases and J shed 3 bases, with 8 bases lying between them. Here the CDR3 reads CASSFGGYYGYTF. The DNA of the CDR3 is TGTGCCAGCAGCTTTGGGGGATACTATGGCTACACCTTC.

CDR3 amino acids: CASSLGQDYGYTF. The CDR3 DNA reads as TGTGCCAGCAGTTTGGGCCAGGACTATGGCTACACCTTC. The chain has TRBV27 and TRBJ1-2; no clear D gene. V shed 3 bases and J shed 3 bases, with 8 bases lying between them. This CDR3 comprises 13 residues. Germline assignment: CDR1 MNHEY and CDR2 SMNVEV (reference sequence).

This clonotype was observed many times. The chain uses TRBV20-1 and TRBJ2-3; TRBD2 is a possible D gene (5 bases). Germline loops: CDR1 DFQATT, CDR2 SNEGSKA (reference sequence). The CDR3 spans 12 residues. The V gene lost 4 bases and the J gene lost 3 bases, with 8 bases spanning the gap. The CDR3 nucleotides read TGCAGTGCTATCCGGGGTACAGATACGCAGTATTTT. It yields the protein CSAIRGTDTQYF.

CDR3 coding DNA: TGTGCCAGCAGCTTCATACTAGCGGGAGTGGATGAGCAGTTCTTC. It yields the protein CASSFILAGVDEQFF. V is TRBV7-2 and J is TRBJ2-1, with 11 bases fitting TRBD2. Trimming cost V 3 bases and J 8 bases; bases outside gene matches: 6. The length of the CDR3 is 15 residues. CDR1 SGHTA and CDR2 FQGNSA come from the germline V gene.